The clone carrying this T cell receptor (beta chain) has more than one count but fewer than ten. What it binds is unknown. The data derive from a study of vaccination effects on CD4 cells after COVID-19. Scientists isolated CD4+ T cells after an approximately 10-day culture period ended. As their vaccination, participants received two doses of either BNT162b2 or mRNA-1273. Clones were sequenced by immunoSEQ multiplex PCR, and TCRdb holds only the in-frame ones, with some missing. The data hold around 46,000 clones, with around 70% observed a single time. This CDR3 region has 12 residues. V shed 0 bases and J shed 12 bases, with 12 bases lying between them. CDR1 and CDR2 from the germline V gene are SGDLS and YYNGEE.

Specimen: CD4+ T cells from PBMCs cultured without peptide, collected after COVID-19 vaccination. The chain uses TRBV9 and TRBJ1-1, with D tentatively TRBD1 (5 bases). This sequence was found in a human donor who received a COVID-19 vaccine. In DNA form, the CDR3 reads TGTGCCAGCAGCGTAGGGTGGGGCGAGACTTTCTTT. Encoded protein: CASSVGWGETFF.